This T cell receptor (beta chain) was captured in a study of graft-versus-host responses after intestinal transplantation (dated by TCRdb to the early 2020s). A note on the overall study: Multivisceral, liver-intestinal, or isolated intestinal transplants were received by the recipients. Graft-versus-host and host-versus-graft alloreactive T cell clones were tracked in the graft, circulation and bone marrow after intestinal transplantation using bulk TCR-beta CDR3 sequencing. To identify alloreactive clones, pre-transplant mixed lymphocyte reaction products were sequenced and compared with unstimulated pre-transplant donor and recipient T cells. Rather than being sequenced by the commercial service, samples from a few later patients were sequenced in-house on an Illumina MiSeq and processed with MiXCR. Anti-thymocyte globulin induction was given to all recipients, followed by maintenance tacrolimus and steroids for two to four years. A cohort of about two dozen intestinal transplant recipients, including one retransplant, was enrolled, and a few patients lacking pretransplant specimens were excluded. A peak of at least 4% donor T cells among recipient peripheral blood mononuclear cells was the definition used for donor T cell macrochimerism. Overall study outcomes, separate from this receptor: In patients with donor T cell macrochimerism, the allografts had high GvH to HvG T cell clonal ratios. Early after transplant, peak levels of circulating GvH clones were associated with declines in HvG clones. GvH clones were detected in recipient bone marrow, and some appeared earlier in ileal mucosa or blood, consistent with an intestinal mucosal origin. The relatively low number and heterogeneity of intestinal transplant patients limited the conclusions.

This clone has a single count. Its antigen specificity is not known. Per-nucleotide qualities are absent, and no much larger clonotype sits a single base away. Libraries were made using the immunoSEQ multiplex PCR assay. For most patients, genomic DNA was isolated with the Qiagen DNeasy Blood and Tissue Kit and sent frozen to Adaptive Biotechnologies for TCR sequencing. For most patients, genomic DNA was subjected to high-throughput TCR-beta CDR3 sequencing by Adaptive Biotechnologies. The paper's processing steps were these. TCR sequencing data were retrieved from Adaptive's ImmunoSEQ software for about 17 patients, whereas three other patients were processed with MiXCR and VDJtools. To correct CD4 versus CD8 sorting errors, any sequence found in both subsets at a frequency ratio below 5:1 was removed. CDR3 nucleotide sequences shared between donor and recipient were removed because the origin of such sequences could not be assigned. Alloreactive clones required at least 2-fold expansion over unstimulated cells and minimum CFSE-low frequency of 0.002% (template counts) or 0.001% (read counts). Clones detected in sequenced pre-transplant spleen, lymph node, or MLR CFSE-low populations of the donor or recipient were defined as mappable. Cumulative frequency of alloreactive clones was calculated as a percentage of all sequences weighted by copy number. TCRdb carries this immuneACCESS record with in-frame sequences only. Its versions omit some clonotypes, under half of them owing to an unresolved V gene in the studies checked, with the rest unexplained. The V and J calls and clone size come from that table; D and trimming were worked out from the DNA. In all, the sample holds approximately 130,000 clones, and 90% to 95% of those were seen once. The ten biggest clones cover about 0.16% of the sample.

The CDR1 and CDR2 encoded by the germline V gene (reference sequence) are MNHNY and SVGAGI. V was cut back by 6 bases and J by 0 bases, leaving a gap of 11 bases between them. From the cysteine through the phenylalanine, the CDR3 covers 14 amino acids. The retained sequence is limited to the CDR3, 42 bases, with the frame set at the first base. The label giving this sample's time point can be read as: cells obtained before transplantation from donor or recipient. CD3+CD4+ and CD3+CD8+ populations were FACS-sorted from unstimulated pre-transplant donor and recipient cells taken from spleen or lymph nodes.

The rearranged chain carries TRBV6-6 and TRBJ1-1; no D gene can be assigned with confidence. The receptor's source is a human donor who received an intestinal transplant. Sample: unstimulated CD4+ T cells sorted from spleen or lymph node cells, taken before intestinal transplant. The nucleotide sequence is given as TGTGCCAGCAGGGTAACACGGTTGAACACTGAAGCTTTCTTT. The translation is CASRVTRLNTEAFF.